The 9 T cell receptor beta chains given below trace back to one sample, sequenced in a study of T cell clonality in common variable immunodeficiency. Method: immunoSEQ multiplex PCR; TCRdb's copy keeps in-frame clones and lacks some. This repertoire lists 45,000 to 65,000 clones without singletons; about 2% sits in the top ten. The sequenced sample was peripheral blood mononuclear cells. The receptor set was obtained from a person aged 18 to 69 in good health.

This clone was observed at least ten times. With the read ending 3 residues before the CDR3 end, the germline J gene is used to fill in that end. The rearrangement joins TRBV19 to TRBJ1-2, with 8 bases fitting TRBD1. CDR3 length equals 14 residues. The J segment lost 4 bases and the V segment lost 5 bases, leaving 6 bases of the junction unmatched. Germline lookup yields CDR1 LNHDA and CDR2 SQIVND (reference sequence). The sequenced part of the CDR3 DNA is TGTGCCAGTAGTCGGACAGGGCCTAGCTATGGC. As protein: CASSRTGPSYG. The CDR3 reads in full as CASSRTGPSYGYTF. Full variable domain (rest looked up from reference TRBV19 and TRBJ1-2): DGGITQSPKYLFRKEGQNVTLSCEQNLNHDAMYWYRQDPGQGLRLIYYSQIVNDFQKGDIAEGYSVSREKKESFPLTVTSAQKNPTAFYLCASSRTGPSYGYTFGSGTRLTVV.

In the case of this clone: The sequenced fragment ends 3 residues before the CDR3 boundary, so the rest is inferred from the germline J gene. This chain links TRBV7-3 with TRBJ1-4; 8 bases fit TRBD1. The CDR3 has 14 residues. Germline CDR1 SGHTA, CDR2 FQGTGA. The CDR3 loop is CASSLGQGYSPLFF. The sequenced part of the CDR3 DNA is TGTGCCAGCAGCTTAGGACAGGGTTATTCACCA.

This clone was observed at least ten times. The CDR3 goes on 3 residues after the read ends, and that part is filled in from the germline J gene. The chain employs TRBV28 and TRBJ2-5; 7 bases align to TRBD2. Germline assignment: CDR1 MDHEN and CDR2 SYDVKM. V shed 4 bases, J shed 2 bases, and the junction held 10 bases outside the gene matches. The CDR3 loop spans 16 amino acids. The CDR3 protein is CASSSGLAERQETQYF. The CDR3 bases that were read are TGTGCCAGCAGTTCGGGCCTAGCGGAAAGGCAAGAGACC.

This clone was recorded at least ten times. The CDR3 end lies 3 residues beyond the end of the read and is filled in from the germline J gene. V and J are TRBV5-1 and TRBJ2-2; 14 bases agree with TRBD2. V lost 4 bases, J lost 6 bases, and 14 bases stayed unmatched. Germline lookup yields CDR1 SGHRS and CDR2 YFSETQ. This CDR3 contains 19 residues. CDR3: CASSPGLAGGPGRAGELFF. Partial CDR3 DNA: TGCGCCAGCAGCCCCGGACTAGCGGGGGGTCCCGGCCGCGCCGGGGAG.

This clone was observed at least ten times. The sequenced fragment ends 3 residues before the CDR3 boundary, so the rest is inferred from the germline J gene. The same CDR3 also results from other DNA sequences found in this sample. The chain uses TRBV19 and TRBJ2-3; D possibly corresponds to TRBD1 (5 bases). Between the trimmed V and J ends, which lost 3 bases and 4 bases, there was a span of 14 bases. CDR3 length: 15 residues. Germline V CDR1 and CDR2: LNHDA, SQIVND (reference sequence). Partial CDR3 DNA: TGTGCCAGTAGTATTACGGCGGCAGGGTCAGATACG. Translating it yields CASSITAAGSDT. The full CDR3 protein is CASSITAAGSDTQYF.

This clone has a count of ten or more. CDR3 loop: CAGRQGATGANVLTF. CDR3 bases read: TGTGCCGGAAGACAGGGGGCTACGGGGGCCAACGTC. This chain connects TRBV2 to TRBJ2-6; TRBD1 matches 10 bases. The sequenced fragment ends 3 residues before the CDR3 boundary, so the rest is inferred from the germline J gene. Trimming took 11 bases from V and 4 from J; bases not matched to a gene: 8. CDR1 is SNHLY and CDR2 is FYNNEI in the germline V gene. The CDR3 runs to 15 residues.

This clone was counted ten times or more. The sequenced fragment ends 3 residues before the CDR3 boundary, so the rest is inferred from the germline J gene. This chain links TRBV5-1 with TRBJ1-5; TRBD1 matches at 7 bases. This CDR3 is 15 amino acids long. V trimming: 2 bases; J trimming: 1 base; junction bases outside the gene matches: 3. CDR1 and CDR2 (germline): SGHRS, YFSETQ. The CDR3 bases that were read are TGCGCCAGCAGCTTCAGGGGGGACAGCAATCAGCCC. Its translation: CASSFRGDSNQP. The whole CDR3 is CASSFRGDSNQPQHF.

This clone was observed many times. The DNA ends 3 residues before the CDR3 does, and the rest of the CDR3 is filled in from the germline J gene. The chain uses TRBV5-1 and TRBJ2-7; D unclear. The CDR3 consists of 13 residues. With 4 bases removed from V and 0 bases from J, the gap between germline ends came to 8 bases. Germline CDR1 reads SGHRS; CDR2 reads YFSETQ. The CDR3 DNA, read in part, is TGCGCCAGCAGCGTCGACACCTCCTACGAG. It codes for CASSVDTSYE. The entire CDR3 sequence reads CASSVDTSYEQYF.

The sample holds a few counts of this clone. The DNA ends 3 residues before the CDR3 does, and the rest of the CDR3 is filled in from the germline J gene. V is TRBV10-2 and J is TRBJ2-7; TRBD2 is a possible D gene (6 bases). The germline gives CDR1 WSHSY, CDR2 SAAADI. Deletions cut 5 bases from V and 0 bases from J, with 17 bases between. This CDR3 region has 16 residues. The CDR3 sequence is CASSFSGTSFSYEQYF. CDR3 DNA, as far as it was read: TGCGCCAGCAGTTTCTCCGGGACTTCCTTCTCCTACGAG.